The 22 T cell receptor beta chains listed next were all sequenced from one sample in a study of T cells in Graves' hyperthyroidism and ophthalmopathy. RNA transcripts provided the source from which TCR beta CDR3 regions were amplified. First-round RT-PCR targeting the TCR CDR3 was performed with the HTBI primer set. Via MiXCR, TCRdb re-called the multiplex PCR reads, giving one row per CDR3 protein. The sample contains 340,000 or so distinct CDR3 sequences, about 20% of which appear only once. The sample comprised blood. The receptors shown here come from a woman between 45 and 60 years old with Graves' hyperthyroidism.

This clonotype occurred many times. The chain is built from TRBV5-6 and TRBJ1-6, with 8 positions matching TRBD1. The junction had 3 bases not matched to a gene; V was cut back by 3 bases and J by 7 bases. CDR3 length equals 14 residues. The V gene's germline CDR1 is SGHDT and CDR2 YYEEEE. The CDR3 nucleotides are TGTGCCAGCAGCTACGGACAGGGAAATTCACCCCTCCACTTT. This sequence encodes CASSYGQGNSPLHF.

V gene TRBV6-1 combines with J gene TRBJ1-1; no clear D gene. The CDR3 sequence is 14 residues long. Trimming stripped 2 bases from V and 1 base from J, with 8 bases between. Germline loops: CDR1 MNHNS, CDR2 SASEGT. CDR3 nucleotides: TGTGCCAGCAGTGAACTGGCAGAGAACACTGAAGCTTTCTTT. Protein: CASSELAENTEAFF.

This clonotype was seen many times. The junction departs from the called germline gene at one end, perhaps through a read error. The chain combines TRBV7-2 with TRBJ1-2; perhaps TRBD1 as D (6 bases). The CDR3 covers 15 residues. Germline V lookup: CDR1 SGHTA, CDR2 FQGNSA. CDR3 protein: CASSLARGANYGYTF. The DNA of the CDR3 is TGTGCCAGCAGTTTAGCCAGGGGTGCCAACTATGGCTACACCTTC.

The chain recombines TRBV7-2 with TRBJ2-3, with D perhaps TRBD1 (6 bases). V was shortened by 4 bases and J by 4 bases, with 9 bases between the two germline ends. The germline V gene encodes CDR1 SGHTA and CDR2 FQGNSA. The CDR3 runs to 13 residues. The CDR3 DNA is TGTGCCAGCAGCTCACAGGGTTCAGATACGCAGTATTTT. This translates into CASSSQGSDTQYF.

Of note for this clonotype: A much larger clone differs by one base, so this may be a read error. The rearrangement uses TRBV5-1 and TRBJ1-2; D unresolved. Deletions cut 0 bases from V and 1 base from J, with 7 bases between. The germline gives CDR1 SGHRS, CDR2 YFSETQ. The CDR3 sequence is 14 residues long. CDR3 nucleotide sequence: TGCGCCAGCAGCTTGGGCGTCGGTAACTATGGCTACACCTTC. Translated: CASSLGVGNYGYTF. Variable domain in full (rest from reference TRBV5-1 and TRBJ1-2): KAGVTQTPRYLIKTRGQQVTLSCSPISGHRSVSWYQQTPGQGLQFLFEYFSETQRNKGNFPGRFSGRQFSNSRSEMNVSTLELGDSALYLCASSLGVGNYGYTFGSGTRLTVV.

This clonotype has at least ten counts. The chain couples TRBV12-3 or TRBV12-4 to TRBJ2-3; D gene unclear. Trimming pared 5 bases from V and 2 bases from J, leaving 14 bases between. The CDR3 consists of 15 residues. CDR3 sequence (DNA): TGTGCCAGCAGTACTACGGAAGAAAACACAGATACGCAGTATTTT. Encoded protein: CASSTTEENTDTQYF.

The rearrangement joins TRBV15 to TRBJ2-7; D may be TRBD2 (5 bases). Germline CDR1 LNHNV, CDR2 YYDKDF (reference sequence). The V end was cut by 6 bases, the J end by 5 bases, with 26 bases between. The CDR3 totals 17 residues. The CDR3 nucleotides read TGTGCCACCAGGACATCGGTCGCGGGTAATGTCGGGCACGAGCAGTACTTC. Protein sequence: CATRTSVAGNVGHEQYF.

The table lists this clonotype with many counts. The chain recombines TRBV20-1 with TRBJ2-7; no clear D gene. Germline loops: CDR1 DFQATT, CDR2 SNEGSKA (reference sequence). V was pared by 3 bases and J by 3 bases, with 6 bases between. CDR3 length: 11 amino acids. In DNA, the CDR3 is TGCAGTGCTAGCGAGGTCTACGAGCAGTACTTC. Protein product: CSASEVYEQYF.

This clonotype was found many times. V and J are TRBV2 and TRBJ2-3; 9 nucleotides line up with TRBD2. Looked up from germline, CDR1 is SNHLY and CDR2 is FYNNEI. The CDR3 spans 15 residues. Trimming at V came to 3 bases and at J to 5 bases, leaving 6 bases not matched to a gene. CDR3 nucleotide sequence: TGTGCCAGCAGTGATAGCGGGAGTGAGTTAGATACGCAGTATTTT. Its translation: CASSDSGSELDTQYF.

This clonotype was detected ten times or more. The CDR3 loop reads CASTHLSGSAGTGELFF. CDR3 DNA: TGTGCCAGCACCCATCTCAGCGGATCAGCGGGCACCGGGGAGCTGTTTTTT. The J gene is TRBJ2-2, the V gene TRBV3-1; D is possibly TRBD2 (6 bases). Trimming took 7 bases from V and 4 from J, leaving 22 bases between them. CDR3 length equals 17 residues. Germline V lookup: CDR1 LGHDT, CDR2 YNNKEL (reference sequence).

The V and J genes are TRBV6-2 or TRBV6-3 and TRBJ2-1; the match to TRBD1 covers 7 bases. In germline, CDR1 is MNHEY, CDR2 SVGEGT. The CDR3 contains 15 residues. J was trimmed by 9 bases and V by 6 bases; bases with no gene match: 14. CDR3 amino acids: CASRPTLTGSGEQFF. The CDR3 nucleotides are TGTGCCAGCAGGCCAACCCTGACAGGGTCGGGTGAGCAGTTCTTC.

The V call is TRBV3-1, the J call TRBJ2-7; 13 positions agree with TRBD2. With V trimmed by 0 bases and J by 3 bases, 8 bases remained unmatched. This CDR3 is 18 amino acids long. Germline loops: CDR1 LGHDT, CDR2 YNNKEL (reference sequence). The CDR3 sequence is CASSQDTSGRAISYEQYF. CDR3 coding DNA: TGTGCCAGCAGCCAAGATACTAGCGGGAGGGCCATTAGCTACGAGCAGTACTTC.

In this sample, this clonotype turned up many times. This chain uses TRBV6-2 or TRBV6-3 with TRBJ2-5; D is unclear. CDR3 length equals 12 residues. The germline V gene encodes CDR1 MNHEY and CDR2 SVGEGT. V gave up 8 bases and J gave up 3 bases, with 10 bases separating them. The CDR3 here is CASSVEKETQYF. As DNA, the CDR3 is TGTGCCAGCTCGGTCGAGAAAGAGACCCAGTACTTC.

The rearrangement uses TRBV6-1 and TRBJ2-2; no reliable D call. Germline values: CDR1 MNHNS, CDR2 SASEGT. The CDR3 spans 14 residues. The germline V and J ends were trimmed by 1 base and 1 base, with 4 bases remaining between them. CDR3 coding DNA: TGTGCCAGCAGTGAAGTCCTGAACACCGGGGAGCTGTTTTTT. It encodes CASSEVLNTGELFF.

V usage is TRBV7-9 and J usage is TRBJ2-5, with D maybe TRBD2 (5 bases). The ends were cut back, 4 bases at V and 5 bases at J, with 11 bases in the middle. CDR3 length: 13 residues. Germline CDR1 SEHNR, CDR2 FQNEAQ (reference sequence). CDR3 loop: CASSWNSAETQYF. In nucleotides, the CDR3 is TGTGCCAGCAGCTGGAATAGCGCGGAGACCCAGTACTTC.

V and J are TRBV5-1 and TRBJ2-5, with a tentative D call TRBD1 (6 bases). The V and J ends lost 3 bases and 2 bases respectively, with 11 bases between them. Germline lookup yields CDR1 SGHRS and CDR2 YFSETQ. The CDR3 spans 14 residues. The chain's CDR3 is CASSSGTYQETQYF. The CDR3 DNA reads as TGCGCCAGCAGCTCCGGGACATATCAAGAGACCCAGTACTTC.

This chain uses TRBV9 with TRBJ2-3; D is possibly TRBD2 (5 bases). The length of the CDR3 is 13 residues. Trimming pared 2 bases from V and 2 bases from J, leaving 6 bases between. Germline V CDR1 and CDR2: SGDLS, YYNGEE. CDR3 nucleotide sequence: TGTGCCAGCAGCGTCGACTACACAGATACGCAGTATTTT. Its translation: CASSVDYTDTQYF.

This clonotype was seen only a few times. This chain links TRBV4-1 with TRBJ1-1; D is uncertain. V was trimmed by 4 bases and J by 0 bases, leaving 9 bases between them. CDR1 and CDR2 from the germline V gene are MGHRA and YSYEKL. CDR3 length: 14 residues. CDR3 residues: CASSRPGVNTEAFF. The DNA for the CDR3 is TGCGCCAGCAGCCGTCCCGGGGTGAACACTGAAGCTTTCTTT.

Ten or more counts support this clonotype. The chain has TRBV6-2 or TRBV6-3 and TRBJ2-2; D perhaps matches TRBD2 (6 bases). There are 17 residues in the CDR3. V was clipped by 4 bases and J by 2 bases, with 17 bases between them. Germline-derived CDR1 and CDR2 are MNHEY and SVGEGT. CDR3 DNA: TGTGCCAGCAGTTTTACACGGAGGGCTCTTAACACCGGGGAGCTGTTTTTT. This encodes CASSFTRRALNTGELFF.

This clonotype was detected ten times or more. The chain links TRBV18 to TRBJ1-6, with D unresolved. This CDR3 is built from 15 residues. The V and J ends lost 1 base and 0 bases respectively, with 4 bases between them. Germline values: CDR1 KGHSH, CDR2 LQKENI. The chain's CDR3 is CASSPQSSYNSPLHF. In nucleotides, the CDR3 is TGTGCCAGCTCACCACAGAGCTCCTATAATTCACCCCTCCACTTT.

This clonotype was detected a few times. The chain carries TRBV7-9 and TRBJ2-1, with TRBD2 as a possible D gene (6 bases). Looked up from germline, CDR1 is SEHNR and CDR2 is FQNEAQ (reference sequence). V was shortened by 5 bases and J by 4 bases, with 9 bases between the two germline ends. The CDR3 loop spans 13 amino acids. In nucleotides, the CDR3 is TGTGCCAGCAGCGGTAGCGGATACAATGAGCAGTTCTTC. Translation gives CASSGSGYNEQFF. The full variable domain, rest sourced from reference TRBV7-9 and TRBJ2-1, is DTGVSQNPRHKITKRGQNVTFRCDPISEHNRLYWYRQTLGQGPEFLTYFQNEAQLEKSRLLSDRFSAERPKGSFSTLEIQRTEQGDSAMYLCASSGSGYNEQFFGPGTRLTVL.

This sequence joins TRBV12-3 or TRBV12-4 and TRBJ1-4, with TRBD1 as a possible D gene (5 bases). The CDR3 is made up of 13 amino acids. Between the trimmed V and J ends, which lost 1 base and 8 bases, there was a span of 8 bases. This CDR3 reads CASSLEWGEKLFF. The CDR3 nucleotides are TGTGCCAGCAGTTTAGAGTGGGGCGAAAAACTGTTTTTT.